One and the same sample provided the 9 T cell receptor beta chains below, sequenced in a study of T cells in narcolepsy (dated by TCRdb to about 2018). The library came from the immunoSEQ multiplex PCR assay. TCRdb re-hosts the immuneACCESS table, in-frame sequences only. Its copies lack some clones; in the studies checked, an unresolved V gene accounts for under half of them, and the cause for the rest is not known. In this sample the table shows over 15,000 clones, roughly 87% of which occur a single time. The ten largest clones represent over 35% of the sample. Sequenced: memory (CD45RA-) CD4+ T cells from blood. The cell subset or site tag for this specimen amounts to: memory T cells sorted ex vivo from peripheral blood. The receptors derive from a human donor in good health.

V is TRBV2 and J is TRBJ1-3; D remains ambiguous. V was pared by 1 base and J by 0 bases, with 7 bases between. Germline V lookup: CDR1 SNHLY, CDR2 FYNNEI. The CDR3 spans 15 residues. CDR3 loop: CASSEGRYSGNTIYF. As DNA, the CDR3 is TGTGCCAGCAGTGAAGGGCGGTACTCTGGAAACACCATATATTTT.

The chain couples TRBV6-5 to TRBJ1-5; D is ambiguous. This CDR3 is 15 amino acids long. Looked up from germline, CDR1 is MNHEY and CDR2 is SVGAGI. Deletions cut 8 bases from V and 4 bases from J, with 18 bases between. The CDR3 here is CASSTGSGLNQPQHF. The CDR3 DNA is TGTGCCAGCTCCACGGGGTCAGGCCTGAATCAGCCCCAGCATTTT.

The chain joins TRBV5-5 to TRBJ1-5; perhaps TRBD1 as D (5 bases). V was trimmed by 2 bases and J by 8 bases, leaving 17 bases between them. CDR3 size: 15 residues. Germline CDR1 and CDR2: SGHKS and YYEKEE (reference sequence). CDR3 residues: CASSLGGAPTEPQHF. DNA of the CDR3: TGTGCCAGCAGCTTAGGCGGGGCGCCAACGGAGCCCCAGCATTTT.

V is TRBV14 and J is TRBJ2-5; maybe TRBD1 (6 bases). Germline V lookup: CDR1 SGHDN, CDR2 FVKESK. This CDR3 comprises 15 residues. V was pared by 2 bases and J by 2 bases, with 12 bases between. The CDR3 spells CASSQWGPGQETQYF. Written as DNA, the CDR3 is TGTGCCAGCAGCCAATGGGGGCCAGGACAAGAGACCCAGTACTTC.

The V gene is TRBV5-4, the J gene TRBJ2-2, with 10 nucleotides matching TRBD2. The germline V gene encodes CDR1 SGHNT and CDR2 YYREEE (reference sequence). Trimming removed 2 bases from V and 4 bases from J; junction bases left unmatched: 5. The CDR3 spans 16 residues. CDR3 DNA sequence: TGTGCCAGCAGCTTAGCGGGAGGGCCGAGCACCGGGGAGCTGTTTTTT. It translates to CASSLAGGPSTGELFF. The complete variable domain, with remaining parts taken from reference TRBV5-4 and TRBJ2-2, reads ETGVTQSPTHLIKTRGQQVTLRCSSQSGHNTVSWYQQALGQGPQFIFQYYREEENGRGNFPPRFSGLQFPNYSSELNVNALELDDSALYLCASSLAGGPSTGELFFGEGSRLTVL.

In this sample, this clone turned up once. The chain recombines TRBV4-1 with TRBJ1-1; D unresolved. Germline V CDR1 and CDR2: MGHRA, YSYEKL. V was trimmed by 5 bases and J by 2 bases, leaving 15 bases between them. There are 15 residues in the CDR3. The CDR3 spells CASSDRRGGNTEAFF. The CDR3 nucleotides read TGCGCCAGCAGCGACCGCCGCGGCGGAAACACTGAAGCTTTCTTT.

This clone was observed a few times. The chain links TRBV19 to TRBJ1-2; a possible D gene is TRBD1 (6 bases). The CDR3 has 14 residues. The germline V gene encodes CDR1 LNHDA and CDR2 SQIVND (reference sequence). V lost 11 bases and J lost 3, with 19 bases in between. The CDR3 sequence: CAGKRTASDYGYTF. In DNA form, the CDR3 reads TGTGCCGGGAAACGGACAGCTTCTGACTATGGCTACACCTTC. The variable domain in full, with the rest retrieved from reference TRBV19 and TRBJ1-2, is DGGITQSPKYLFRKEGQNVTLSCEQNLNHDAMYWYRQDPGQGLRLIYYSQIVNDFQKGDIAEGYSVSREKKESFPLTVTSAQKNPTAFYLCAGKRTASDYGYTFGSGTRLTVV.

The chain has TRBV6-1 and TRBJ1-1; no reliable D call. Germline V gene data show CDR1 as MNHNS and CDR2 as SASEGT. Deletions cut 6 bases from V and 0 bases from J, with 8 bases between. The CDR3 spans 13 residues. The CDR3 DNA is TGTGCCAGCAGCGGACGGATGAACACTGAAGCTTTCTTT. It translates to CASSGRMNTEAFF.

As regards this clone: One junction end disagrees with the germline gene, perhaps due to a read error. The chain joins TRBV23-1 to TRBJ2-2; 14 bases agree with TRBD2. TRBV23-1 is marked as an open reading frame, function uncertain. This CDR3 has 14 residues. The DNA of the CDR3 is TGCGCCAGCAGTCGACTAGCGGGAGGGCGGGGAGCTGTTTTT. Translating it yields CASSRLAGGRGAVF.